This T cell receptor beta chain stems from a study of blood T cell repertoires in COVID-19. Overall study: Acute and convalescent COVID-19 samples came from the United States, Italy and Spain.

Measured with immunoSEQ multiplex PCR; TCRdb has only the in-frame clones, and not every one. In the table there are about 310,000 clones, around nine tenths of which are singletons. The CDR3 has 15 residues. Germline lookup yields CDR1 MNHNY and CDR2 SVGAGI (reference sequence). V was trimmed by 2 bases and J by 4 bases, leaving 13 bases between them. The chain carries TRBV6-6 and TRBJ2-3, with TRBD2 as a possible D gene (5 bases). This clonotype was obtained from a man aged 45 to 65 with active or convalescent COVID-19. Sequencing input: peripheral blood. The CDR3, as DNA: TGTGCCAGCAGTTACCAAGGAGGTCAGGCAGATACGCAGTATTTT. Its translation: CASSYQGGQADTQYF.